This TCR beta chain was observed in a study of blood T cell repertoires in COVID-19. Study-level information: Donors in the United States, Italy and Spain gave samples during acute or convalescent COVID-19. T cells, B-cell-depleted T cells, or PBMCs supplied cDNA or gDNA.

This clone was observed a single time. Per the study methods: Amplification from reference gene primers served as the basis for estimated nucleated cell counts. Profiling relied on immunoSEQ multiplex PCR, and the TCRdb table lists in-frame clones only, not all of them. V and J calls and clone size follow that table, whereas D and trimming were derived from the DNA. The table has over 300,000 clones, roughly 82% seen once. Trimming stripped 0 bases from V and 6 bases from J, with 9 bases between. Germline CDR1 SGDLS, CDR2 YYNGEE. The CDR3 totals 13 residues. Sequences were obtained from peripheral blood. The TCR originated in a woman aged 45-65 years with acute or convalescent COVID-19. This sequence joins TRBV9 and TRBJ1-1; a possible D gene is TRBD1 (5 bases). Written as DNA, the CDR3 is TGTGCCAGCAGCGTAGACCCAGGGTCTGAAGCTTTCTTT. It yields the protein CASSVDPGSEAFF.